This TCR beta chain was retrieved from a study of CD8 T cells in Susac syndrome. About the study: The sequenced Susac syndrome patients included about six who had clinically active disease and roughly eight who were in remission.

Patients having Susac syndrome satisfied recently defined diagnostic criteria for definite or probable disease. The TEMRA cells underwent FACS enrichment, while the CD8+ and CD4+ T cells underwent negative isolation. cDNA came from about 0.5 to 1 ug RNA primed by random hexamers. The CDR3 of TCR beta was amplified by immunoSEQ multiplex PCR across 54 Vbeta and 13 Jbeta. TCRdb analysed the immunoSEQ multiplex PCR reads with MiXCR anew, one entry per CDR3 protein. The data contain some 200,000 distinct CDR3 sequences, roughly 95% of them singletons. The TCR originated in a human donor with Susac syndrome. Sequences were obtained from CD4+ T cells from PBMCs.

Here the CDR3 DNA reads TGTGCCAGCAGCCTAGTTTCCGGGACAGACACTGAAGCTTTCTTT. Amino acid sequence: CASSLVSGTDTEAFF. This chain joins TRBV3-1 and TRBJ1-1; the match to TRBD1 covers 7 bases. In germline, CDR1 is LGHDT, CDR2 YNNKEL (reference sequence). Trimming removed 4 bases from V and 3 bases from J; junction bases left unmatched: 8. This CDR3 is 15 amino acids long.